Listed here are 3 T cell receptor beta chains from one sample, sequenced in a study of T cells in women clearing cervical HPV infection. Here immunoSEQ multiplex PCR was the method, and the copy in TCRdb shows in-frame clones only, minus some. The table counts about 35,000 clones; about 7% lies in the top ten. Material: blood buffy coat. These receptors were taken from a woman aged 18 to 75 with a cervical HPV16 infection that either progressed to CIN3+ or cleared (not recorded which).

Note on this clone: The CDR3 end lies 3 residues beyond the end of the read and is filled in from the germline J gene. The J gene is TRBJ1-1, the V gene TRBV19; TRBD1 might be the D (5 bases). Germline V gene sequence: CDR1 LNHDA, CDR2 SQIVND (reference sequence). The CDR3 has 14 amino acids. V was trimmed by 2 bases and J by 4 bases, leaving 11 bases between them. CDR3 protein: CASSIRRVGTEAFF. Partial CDR3 DNA: TGTGCCAGTAGTATACGCAGGGTCGGCACTGAA. Full variable domain (outside the CDR3, taken from reference TRBV19 and TRBJ1-1): DGGITQSPKYLFRKEGQNVTLSCEQNLNHDAMYWYRQDPGQGLRLIYYSQIVNDFQKGDIAEGYSVSREKKESFPLTVTSAQKNPTAFYLCASSIRRVGTEAFFGQGTRLTVV.

As concerns this clone: The missing CDR3 end, 3 residues past where the read stops, is filled in from the germline J gene. The genes are TRBV20-1 and TRBJ2-1; no clear D gene. The CDR3 length is 13 residues. Germline assignment: CDR1 DFQATT and CDR2 SNEGSKA (reference sequence). V shed 4 bases and J shed 6 bases, with 13 bases lying between them. The DNA read from the CDR3 is TGCAGTGCTACCCCTGTGTCGGGCAATGAG. Translating it yields CSATPVSGNE. The whole CDR3 region reads CSATPVSGNEQFF.

This CDR3 reads CASSRSTDSFGPRYTDTQYF. CDR3 bases read: TGTGCCAGCAGCCGATCAACGGACAGCTTCGGACCAAGGTACACAGATACG. The V and J genes are TRBV3-1 (or the pseudogene TRBV3-2) and TRBJ2-3, with D perhaps TRBD1 (6 bases). With the read ending 3 residues before the CDR3 end, the germline J gene is used to fill in that end. The CDR3 consists of 20 residues. Germline values: CDR1 LGHDT, CDR2 YNNKEL (reference sequence). Trimming removed 4 bases at V and 2 bases at J, with 28 bases between.